These T cell receptor beta chains were read from a single sample in a study of OX40 agonist ivuxolimab in advanced cancers. Using immunoSEQ multiplex PCR, the repertoire was profiled, and TCRdb retains in-frame clones only, with some absent. Among 70,000 or so clones listed, roughly 80% were seen once. Sequencing used CD4+ or CD8+ T cells sorted from blood, obtained in a trial of the OX40 agonist ivuxolimab. Receptors originate from an adult with an advanced solid tumor such as melanoma, head and neck, liver or kidney cancer. Both conserved end residues are part of each CDR3. The D gene is left open where the match is weak. Clone size appears in some rows only: once, few, many, or a class for an expanded clone.

d_gene	v_gene	j_gene	abundance	CDR3nt	CDR3aa
TRBD1	TRBV9	TRBJ1-2	.	TGTGCCAGCAGCGTTGGGAGGGGGCTAGGCTATGGCTACACCTTC	CASSVGRGLGYGYTF
TRBD1	TRBV9	TRBJ2-6	.	TGTGCCAGCATGAAGACAGGGTCATTCAATGGGGCCAACGTCCTGACTTTC	CASMKTGSFNGANVLTF
.	TRBV18	TRBJ2-1	.	TGTGCCAGCTCACGGGATACCACAGATGAGCAGTTCTTC	CASSRDTTDEQFF
.	TRBV11-2	TRBJ1-2	.	TGTGCCAGCAGCTTAGTTGGCTTTGGGAGGGATGGCTACACCTTC	CASSLVGFGRDGYTF
.	TRBV27	TRBJ2-6	.	TGTGCCAGCGGGCAGAGCGAGTCCTTTTACGTCCTGACTTTC	CASGQSESFYVLTF
.	TRBV27	TRBJ1-5	.	TGTGCCAGCAGTTTACGTAGCGGGGTTACTGATCAGCCCCAGCATTTT	CASSLRSGVTDQPQHF
.	TRBV19	TRBJ2-3	.	TGTGCCAGTAGTATACAGGGCACAGATACGCAGTATTTT	CASSIQGTDTQYF
.	TRBV2	TRBJ1-1	few	TGTGCCAGCAGTGAACAGGGGCGGGACACTGAAGCTTTCTTT	CASSEQGRDTEAFF
.	TRBV30	TRBJ2-3	.	TGTGCCTCCATCAGGGTGACAGATACGCAGTATTTT	CASIRVTDTQYF
TRBD1	TRBV6-1	TRBJ2-1	.	TGTGCCAGCGGGGACAGGGGAAATGGCAATGAGCAGTTCTTC	CASGDRGNGNEQFF
.	TRBV19	TRBJ1-2	.	TGTGCCAGTACCTACACAGGGAGAGACTATGGCTACACCTTC	CASTYTGRDYGYTF
.	TRBV7-9	TRBJ1-4	once	TGTGCCAGCAGCCTCCGGGAGTCTAATGAAAAACTGTTTTTT	CASSLRESNEKLFF
.	TRBV19	TRBJ1-4	once	TGTGCCAGTAGTCCGTTGTTGGGGGGCATGTTTGAAAAACTGTTTTTT	CASSPLLGGMFEKLFF
.	TRBV30	TRBJ2-7	.	TGTGCCTGGACCCACGCTAGCTTGAAGTCCTACGAGCAGTACTTC	CAWTHASLKSYEQYF
.	TRBV19	TRBJ2-6	.	TGTGCCACCCTCTCTGGGGCCAACGTCCTGACTTTC	CATLSGANVLTF
.	TRBV6-6	TRBJ2-7	.	TGTGCCAGCAGTAACCTAGAGGAGCAGTACTTC	CASSNLEEQYF
.	TRBV10-1	TRBJ2-3	.	TGCGCCAGCAGTGGGGACTCTTGGAGACAGTATTTT	CASSGDSWRQYF
.	TRBV2	TRBJ2-2	few	TGTGCCAGCAGTGAAGTAAGAGCGAACACCGGGGAGCTGTTTTTT	CASSEVRANTGELFF
.	TRBV20-1	TRBJ2-1	.	TGCAGTGCTAGCGTAGCAATTGAGCAGTTCTTC	CSASVAIEQFF
TRBD1	TRBV4-3	TRBJ2-4	.	TGCGCCAGCAGCCAAGGGACAGGGAGAAGGACCAAAAACATTCAGTACTTC	CASSQGTGRRTKNIQYF
TRBD1	TRBV11-3	TRBJ1-2	.	TGTGCCAGCAAAAGTAGGGACAGGAACTATGGCTACACCTTC	CASKSRDRNYGYTF
TRBD1	TRBV27	TRBJ2-2	.	TGTGCCAGCAGAAGACAGGGGGCGTTGTCCGGGGAGCTGTTTTTT	CASRRQGALSGELFF
.	TRBV11-2	TRBJ1-2	.	TGTGCCAGCAGCTCGTTGGGTCAAGGGGCGGGCTACACCTTC	CASSSLGQGAGYTF
.	TRBV7-8	TRBJ1-2	.	TGTGCCAGCAGCTCTCCTAACTATGGCTACACCTTC	CASSSPNYGYTF
TRBD2	TRBV5-1	TRBJ2-3	once	TGCGCCAGCAGCTTGGCGGCTAGCGGGGGGGCCGCAGATACGCAGTATTTT	CASSLAASGGAADTQYF